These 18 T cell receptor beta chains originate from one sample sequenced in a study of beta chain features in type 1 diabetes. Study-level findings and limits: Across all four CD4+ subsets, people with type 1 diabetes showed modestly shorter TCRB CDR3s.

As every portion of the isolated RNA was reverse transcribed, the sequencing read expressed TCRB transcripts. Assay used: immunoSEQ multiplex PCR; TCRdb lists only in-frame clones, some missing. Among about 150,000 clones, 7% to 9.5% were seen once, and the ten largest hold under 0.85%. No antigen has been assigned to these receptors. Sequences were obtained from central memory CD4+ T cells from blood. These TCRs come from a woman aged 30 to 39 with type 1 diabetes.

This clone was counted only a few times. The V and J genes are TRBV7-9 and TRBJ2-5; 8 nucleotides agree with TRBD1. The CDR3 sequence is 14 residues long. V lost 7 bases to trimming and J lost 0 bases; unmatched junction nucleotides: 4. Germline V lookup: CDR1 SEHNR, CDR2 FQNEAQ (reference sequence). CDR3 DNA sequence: TGTGCCAGCACCAGACAGGGGAACCAAGAGACCCAGTACTTC. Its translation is CASTRQGNQETQYF.

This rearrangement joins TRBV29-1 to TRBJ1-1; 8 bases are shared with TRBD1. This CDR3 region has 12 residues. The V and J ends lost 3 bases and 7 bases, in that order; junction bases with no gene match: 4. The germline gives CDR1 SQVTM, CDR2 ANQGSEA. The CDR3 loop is CSVDQGQGEAFF. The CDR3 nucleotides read TGCAGCGTTGATCAAGGACAGGGTGAAGCTTTCTTT.

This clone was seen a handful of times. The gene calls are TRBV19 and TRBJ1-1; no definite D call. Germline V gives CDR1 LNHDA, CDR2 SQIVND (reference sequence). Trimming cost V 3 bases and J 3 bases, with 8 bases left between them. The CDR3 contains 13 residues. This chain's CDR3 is CASSISADTEAFF. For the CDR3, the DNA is TGTGCCAGTAGTATCTCGGCGGACACTGAAGCTTTCTTT. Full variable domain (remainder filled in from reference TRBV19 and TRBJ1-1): DGGITQSPKYLFRKEGQNVTLSCEQNLNHDAMYWYRQDPGQGLRLIYYSQIVNDFQKGDIAEGYSVSREKKESFPLTVTSAQKNPTAFYLCASSISADTEAFFGQGTRLTVV.

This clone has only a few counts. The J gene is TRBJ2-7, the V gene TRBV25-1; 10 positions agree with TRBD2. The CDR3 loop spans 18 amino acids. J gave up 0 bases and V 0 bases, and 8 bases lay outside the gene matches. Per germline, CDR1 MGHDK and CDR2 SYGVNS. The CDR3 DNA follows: TGTGCCAGCAGTGAATATGTCGCTAGCGGGAGAAGCTCCTACGAGCAGTACTTC. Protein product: CASSEYVASGRSSYEQYF.

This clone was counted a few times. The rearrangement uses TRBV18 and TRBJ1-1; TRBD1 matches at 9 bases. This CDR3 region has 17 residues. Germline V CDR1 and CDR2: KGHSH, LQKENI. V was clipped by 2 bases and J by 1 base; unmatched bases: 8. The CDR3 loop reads CASSPVSPGQGNTEAFF. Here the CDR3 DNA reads TGTGCCAGCTCACCAGTATCTCCGGGACAGGGGAACACTGAAGCTTTCTTT. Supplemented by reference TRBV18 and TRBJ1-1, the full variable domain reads NAGVMQNPRHLVRRRGQEARLRCSPMKGHSHVYWYRQLPEEGLKFMVYLQKENIIDESGMPKERFSAEFPKEGPSILRIQQVVRGDSAAYFCASSPVSPGQGNTEAFFGQGTRLTVV.

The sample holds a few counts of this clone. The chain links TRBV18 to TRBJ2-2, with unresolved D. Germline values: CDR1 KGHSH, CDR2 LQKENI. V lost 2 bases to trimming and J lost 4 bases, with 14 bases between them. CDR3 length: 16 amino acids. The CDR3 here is CASSPSRQESTGELFF. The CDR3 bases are TGTGCCAGCTCACCAAGTCGGCAGGAAAGCACCGGGGAGCTGTTTTTT. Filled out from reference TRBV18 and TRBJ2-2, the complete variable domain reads NAGVMQNPRHLVRRRGQEARLRCSPMKGHSHVYWYRQLPEEGLKFMVYLQKENIIDESGMPKERFSAEFPKEGPSILRIQQVVRGDSAAYFCASSPSRQESTGELFFGEGSRLTVL.

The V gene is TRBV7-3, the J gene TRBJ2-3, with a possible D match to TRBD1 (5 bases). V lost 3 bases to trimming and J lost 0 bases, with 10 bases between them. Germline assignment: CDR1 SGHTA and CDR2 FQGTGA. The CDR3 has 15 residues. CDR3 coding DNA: TGTGCCAGCAGCTTGGGGCAACCAAGCACAGATACGCAGTATTTT. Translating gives CASSLGQPSTDTQYF.

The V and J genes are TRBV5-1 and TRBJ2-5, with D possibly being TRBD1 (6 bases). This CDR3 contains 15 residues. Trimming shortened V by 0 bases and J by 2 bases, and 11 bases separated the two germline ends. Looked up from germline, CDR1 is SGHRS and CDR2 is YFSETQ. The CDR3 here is CASSLAGATQETQYF. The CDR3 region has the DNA TGCGCCAGCAGCTTGGCAGGGGCTACTCAAGAGACCCAGTACTTC.

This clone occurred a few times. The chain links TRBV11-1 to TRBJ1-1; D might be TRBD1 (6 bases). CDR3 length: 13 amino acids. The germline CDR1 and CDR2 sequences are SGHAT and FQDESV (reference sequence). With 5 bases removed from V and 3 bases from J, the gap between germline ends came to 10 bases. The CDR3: CASSTGRDTEAFF. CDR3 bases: TGTGCCAGCAGCACAGGGAGGGACACTGAAGCTTTCTTT.

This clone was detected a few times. Written as DNA, the CDR3 is TGTGCCAGCAGCCCCGGGACAGGGGGCATCTATGGCTACACCTTC. Its protein product is CASSPGTGGIYGYTF. The V and J genes are TRBV7-3 and TRBJ1-2; 12 nucleotides agree with TRBD1. Germline loops: CDR1 SGHTA, CDR2 FQGTGA. V dropped 5 bases and J dropped 4; count of bases not matched to a gene: 5. This CDR3 is 15 amino acids long.

The CDR3, as DNA: TGTGCCTGGAGTTTCGGGCAGGGGAATCAGCCCCAGCATTTT. Protein product: CAWSFGQGNQPQHF. The chain employs TRBV30 and TRBJ1-5; tentatively, D is TRBD1 (6 bases). Germline CDR1 reads GTSNPN; CDR2 reads SVGIG (reference sequence). V lost 2 bases to trimming and J lost 4 bases, with 12 bases between them. The CDR3 length is 14 residues.

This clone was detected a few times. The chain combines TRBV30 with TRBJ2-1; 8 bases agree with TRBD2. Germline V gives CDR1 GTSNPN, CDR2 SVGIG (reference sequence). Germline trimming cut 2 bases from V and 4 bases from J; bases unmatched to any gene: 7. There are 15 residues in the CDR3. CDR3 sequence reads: CAWSLTSGYYNEQFF. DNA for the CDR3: TGTGCCTGGAGTCTAACTAGCGGTTATTACAATGAGCAGTTCTTC.

The CDR3 sequence is CASRKAGNGYTF. DNA of the CDR3: TGTGCCAGCCGGAAGGCAGGGAATGGCTACACCTTC. The genes are TRBV27 and TRBJ1-2; a possible D gene is TRBD1 (5 bases). This CDR3 has 12 residues. Trimming shortened V by 8 bases and J by 6 bases, and 13 bases separated the two germline ends. In germline, CDR1 is MNHEY, CDR2 SMNVEV (reference sequence).

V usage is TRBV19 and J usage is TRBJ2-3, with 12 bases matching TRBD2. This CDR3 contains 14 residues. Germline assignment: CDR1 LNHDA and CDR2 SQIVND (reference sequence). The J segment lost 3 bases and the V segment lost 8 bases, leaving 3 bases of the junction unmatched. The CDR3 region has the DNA TGTGCCAGTGGCCTAGCGGGAGGGACAGATACGCAGTATTTT. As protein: CASGLAGGTDTQYF.

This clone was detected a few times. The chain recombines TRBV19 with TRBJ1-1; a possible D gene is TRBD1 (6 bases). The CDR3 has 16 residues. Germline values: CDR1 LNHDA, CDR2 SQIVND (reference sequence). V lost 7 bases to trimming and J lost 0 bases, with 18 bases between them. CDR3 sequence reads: CASTYDTGPMNTEAFF. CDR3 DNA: TGTGCCAGTACCTACGATACAGGGCCCATGAACACTGAAGCTTTCTTT.

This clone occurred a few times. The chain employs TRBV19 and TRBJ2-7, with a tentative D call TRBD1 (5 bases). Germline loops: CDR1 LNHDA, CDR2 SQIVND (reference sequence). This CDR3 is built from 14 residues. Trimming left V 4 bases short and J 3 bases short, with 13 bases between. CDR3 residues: CASSNEAQGYEQYF. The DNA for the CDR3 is TGTGCCAGTAGTAACGAGGCCCAGGGCTACGAGCAGTACTTC.

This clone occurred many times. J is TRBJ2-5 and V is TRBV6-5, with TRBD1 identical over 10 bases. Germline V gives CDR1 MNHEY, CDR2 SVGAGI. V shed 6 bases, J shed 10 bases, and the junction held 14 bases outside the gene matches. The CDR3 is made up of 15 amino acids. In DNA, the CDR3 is TGTGCCAGCAGCCTCATGGGGACAGGGGCTGGGAGCCAGTACTTC. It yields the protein CASSLMGTGAGSQYF.

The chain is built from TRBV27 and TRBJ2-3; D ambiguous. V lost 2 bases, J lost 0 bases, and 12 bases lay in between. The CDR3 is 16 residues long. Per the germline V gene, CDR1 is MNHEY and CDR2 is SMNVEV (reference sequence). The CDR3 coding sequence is TGTGCCAGCAGTTTACTTCACAGTTCTAGCACAGATACGCAGTATTTT. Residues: CASSLLHSSSTDTQYF.